This T cell receptor (beta chain) derives from a study of OX40 agonist ivuxolimab in advanced cancers. Study-level information: Three patients, one with hepatocellular carcinoma and two with cutaneous melanoma, responded partially.

V was clipped by 10 bases and J by 4 bases, with 17 bases between them. Germline V gene lookup returns CDR1 SEHNR and CDR2 FQNEAQ (reference sequence). The CDR3 covers 13 residues. Some clones are missing from TCRdb's copy, which holds only in-frame ones; the method was immunoSEQ multiplex PCR. The sample lists around 15,000 clones; roughly nine tenths were seen once. The chain links TRBV7-9 to TRBJ2-7; maybe TRBD1 (6 bases). This sequence was found in an adult with an advanced solid tumor such as melanoma, head and neck, liver or kidney cancer. The sample in question was CD4+ or CD8+ T cells sorted from blood, obtained in a trial of the OX40 agonist ivuxolimab. The CDR3 sequence is CATDGLGAYEQYF. CDR3 bases: TGTGCCACCGACGGCCTGGGGGCTTACGAGCAGTACTTC.